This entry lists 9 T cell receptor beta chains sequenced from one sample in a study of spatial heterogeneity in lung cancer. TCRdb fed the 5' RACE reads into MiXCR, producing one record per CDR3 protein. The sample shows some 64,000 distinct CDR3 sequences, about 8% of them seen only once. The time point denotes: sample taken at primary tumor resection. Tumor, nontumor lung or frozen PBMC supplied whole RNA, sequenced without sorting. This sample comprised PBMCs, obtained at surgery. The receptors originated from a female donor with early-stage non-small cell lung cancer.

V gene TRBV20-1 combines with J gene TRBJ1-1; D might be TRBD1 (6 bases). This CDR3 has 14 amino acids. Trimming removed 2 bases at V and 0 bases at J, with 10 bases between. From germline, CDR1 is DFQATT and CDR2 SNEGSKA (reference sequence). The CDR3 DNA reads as TGCAGTGCTAGAAGGGGGACAATGAACACTGAAGCTTTCTTT. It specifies CSARRGTMNTEAFF.

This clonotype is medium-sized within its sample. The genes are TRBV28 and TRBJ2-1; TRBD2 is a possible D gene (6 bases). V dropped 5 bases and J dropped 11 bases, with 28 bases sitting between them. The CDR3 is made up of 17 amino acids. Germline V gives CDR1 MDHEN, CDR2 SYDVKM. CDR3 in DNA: TGTGCCAGCAGTCTACCGGGAGCAGGGTCGCTTGATAGTCAGCAGTTCTTC. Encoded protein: CASSLPGAGSLDSQQFF.

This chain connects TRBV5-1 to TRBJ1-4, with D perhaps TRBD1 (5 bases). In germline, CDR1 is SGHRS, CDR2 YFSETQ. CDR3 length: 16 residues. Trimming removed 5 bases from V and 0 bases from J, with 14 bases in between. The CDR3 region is CASRHGTVATNEKLFF. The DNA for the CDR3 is TGCGCCAGCAGGCACGGGACGGTAGCAACTAATGAAAAACTGTTTTTT.

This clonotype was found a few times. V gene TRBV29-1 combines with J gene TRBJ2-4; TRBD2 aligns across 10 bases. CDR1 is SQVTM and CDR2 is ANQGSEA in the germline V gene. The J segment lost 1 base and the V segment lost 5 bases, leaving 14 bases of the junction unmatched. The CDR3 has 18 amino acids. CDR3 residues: CSVRVQELAGVAKNIQYF. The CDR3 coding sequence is TGCAGCGTTCGCGTTCAGGAGCTAGCGGGGGTGGCCAAAAACATTCAGTACTTC. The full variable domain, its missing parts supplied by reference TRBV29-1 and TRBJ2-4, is SAVISQKPSRDICQRGTSLTIQCQVDSQVTMMFWYRQQPGQSLTLIATANQGSEATYESGFVIDKFPISRPNLTFSTLTVSNMSPEDSSIYLCSVRVQELAGVAKNIQYFGAGTRLSVL.

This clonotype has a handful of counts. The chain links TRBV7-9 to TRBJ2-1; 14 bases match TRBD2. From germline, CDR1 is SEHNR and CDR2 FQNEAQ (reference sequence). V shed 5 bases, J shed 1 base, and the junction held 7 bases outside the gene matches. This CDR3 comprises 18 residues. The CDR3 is CASSTGTSGGLSYNEQFF. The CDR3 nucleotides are TGTGCCAGCAGCACCGGGACTAGCGGGGGCCTATCCTACAATGAGCAGTTCTTC.

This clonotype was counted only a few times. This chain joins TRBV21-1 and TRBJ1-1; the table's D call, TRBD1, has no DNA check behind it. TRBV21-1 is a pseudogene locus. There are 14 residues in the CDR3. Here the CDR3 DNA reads TGTGCCAGCACCCCGACAGGGCGGAACACTGAAGCTTTCTTT. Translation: CASTPTGRNTEAFF.

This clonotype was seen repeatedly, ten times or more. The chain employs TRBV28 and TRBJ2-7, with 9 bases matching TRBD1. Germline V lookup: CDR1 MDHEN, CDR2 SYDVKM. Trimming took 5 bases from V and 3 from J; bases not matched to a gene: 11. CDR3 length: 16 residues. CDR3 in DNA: TGTGCCAGCAGTCCTCCGGGACAGGGATCTGGCTACGAGCAGTACGTC. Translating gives CASSPPGQGSGYEQYV.

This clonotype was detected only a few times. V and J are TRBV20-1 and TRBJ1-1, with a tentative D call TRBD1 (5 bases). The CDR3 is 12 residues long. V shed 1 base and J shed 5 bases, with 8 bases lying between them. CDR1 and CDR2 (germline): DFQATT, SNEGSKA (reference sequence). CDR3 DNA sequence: TGCAGTGCTAGAGGTGGGGGTACTGAAGCTTTCTTT. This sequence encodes CSARGGGTEAFF.

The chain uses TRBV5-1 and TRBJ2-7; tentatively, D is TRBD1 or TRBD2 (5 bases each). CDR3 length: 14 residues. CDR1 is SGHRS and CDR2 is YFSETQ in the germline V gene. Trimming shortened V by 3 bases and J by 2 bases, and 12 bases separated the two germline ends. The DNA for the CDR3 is TGCGCCAGCAGCTCCGGGACCGCCCCCTACGAGCAGTACTTC. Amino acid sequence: CASSSGTAPYEQYF.